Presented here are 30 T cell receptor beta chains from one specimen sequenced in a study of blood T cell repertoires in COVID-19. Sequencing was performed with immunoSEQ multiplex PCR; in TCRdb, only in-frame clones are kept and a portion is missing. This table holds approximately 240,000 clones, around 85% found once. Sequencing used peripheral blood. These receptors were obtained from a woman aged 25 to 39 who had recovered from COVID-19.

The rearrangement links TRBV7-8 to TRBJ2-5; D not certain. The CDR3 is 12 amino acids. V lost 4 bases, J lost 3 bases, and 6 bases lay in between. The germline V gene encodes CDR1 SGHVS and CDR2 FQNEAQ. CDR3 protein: CASSYREETQYF. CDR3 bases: TGTGCCAGCAGCTACCGGGAAGAGACCCAGTACTTC.

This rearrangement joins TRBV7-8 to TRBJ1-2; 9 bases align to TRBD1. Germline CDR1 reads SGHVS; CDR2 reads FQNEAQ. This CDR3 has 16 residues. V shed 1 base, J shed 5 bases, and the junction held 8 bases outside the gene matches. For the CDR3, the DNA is TGTGCCAGCAGCTTAGACCGGGACAGGGTAGGATATGGCTACACCTTC. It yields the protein CASSLDRDRVGYGYTF.

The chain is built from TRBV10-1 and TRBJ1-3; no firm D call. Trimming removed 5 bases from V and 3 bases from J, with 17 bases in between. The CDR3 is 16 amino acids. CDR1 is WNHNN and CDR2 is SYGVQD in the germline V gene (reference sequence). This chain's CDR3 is CASSYTVQIVGNTIYF. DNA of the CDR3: TGCGCCAGCAGTTACACGGTACAGATAGTTGGAAACACCATATATTTT.

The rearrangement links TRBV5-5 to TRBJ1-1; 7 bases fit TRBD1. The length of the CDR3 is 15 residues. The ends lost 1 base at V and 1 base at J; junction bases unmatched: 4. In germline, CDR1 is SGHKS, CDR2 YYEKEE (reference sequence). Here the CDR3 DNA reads TGTGCCAGCAGCTTGACCGGGACAGCGAACACTGAAGCTTTCTTT. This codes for CASSLTGTANTEAFF.

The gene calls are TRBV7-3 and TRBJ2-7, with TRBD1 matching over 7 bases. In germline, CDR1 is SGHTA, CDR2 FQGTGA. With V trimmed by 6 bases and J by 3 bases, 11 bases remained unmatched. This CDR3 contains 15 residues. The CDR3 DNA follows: TGTGCCAGCAGGCCCCCGTACAGGGGTCTCTACGAGCAGTACTTC. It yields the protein CASRPPYRGLYEQYF.

The CDR3 DNA is TGTGCCAGCAGCTTACACTCTCCCGGGGGAGCCTACGAGCAGTACTTC. It codes for CASSLHSPGGAYEQYF. The rearrangement links TRBV7-3 to TRBJ2-7; the D gene is possibly TRBD2 (6 bases). This CDR3 region has 16 residues. Germline-derived CDR1 and CDR2 are SGHTA and FQGTGA. Trimming took off 2 bases at V and 2 bases at J, with 16 bases between the two ends.

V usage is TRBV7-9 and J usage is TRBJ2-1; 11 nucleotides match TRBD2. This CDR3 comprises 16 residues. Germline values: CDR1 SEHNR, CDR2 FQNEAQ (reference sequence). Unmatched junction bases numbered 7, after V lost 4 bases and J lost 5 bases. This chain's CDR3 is CASSSLAGGTHNEQFF. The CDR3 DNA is TGTGCCAGCAGCTCCCTAGCGGGGGGAACTCACAATGAGCAGTTCTTC.

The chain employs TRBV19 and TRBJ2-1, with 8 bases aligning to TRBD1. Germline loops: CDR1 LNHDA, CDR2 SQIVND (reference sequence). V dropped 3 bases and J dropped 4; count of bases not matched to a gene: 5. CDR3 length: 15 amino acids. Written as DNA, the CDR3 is TGTGCCAGTAGTATGAGTGGACAGGGTTACAATGAGCAGTTCTTC. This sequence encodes CASSMSGQGYNEQFF.

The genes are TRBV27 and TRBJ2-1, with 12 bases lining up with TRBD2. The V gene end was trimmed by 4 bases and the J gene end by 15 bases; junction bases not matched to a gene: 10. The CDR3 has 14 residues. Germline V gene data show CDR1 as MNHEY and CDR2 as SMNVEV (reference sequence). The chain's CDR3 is CASSSTYRLAGVFF. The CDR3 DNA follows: TGTGCCAGCAGTTCTACCTACAGACTAGCGGGGGTGTTCTTC.

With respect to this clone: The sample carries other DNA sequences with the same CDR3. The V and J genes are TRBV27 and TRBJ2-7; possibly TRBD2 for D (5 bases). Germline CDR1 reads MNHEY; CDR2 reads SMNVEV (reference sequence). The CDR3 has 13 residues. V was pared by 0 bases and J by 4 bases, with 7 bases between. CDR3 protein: CASSLSPGYEQYF. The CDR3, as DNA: TGTGCCAGCAGTTTATCGCCGGGATACGAGCAGTACTTC.

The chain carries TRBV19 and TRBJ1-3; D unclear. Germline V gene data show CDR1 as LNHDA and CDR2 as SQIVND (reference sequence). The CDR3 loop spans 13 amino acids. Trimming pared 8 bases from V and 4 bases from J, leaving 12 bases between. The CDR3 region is CASPTDAGNTIYF. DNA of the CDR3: TGTGCCAGTCCTACAGACGCCGGAAACACCATATATTTT.

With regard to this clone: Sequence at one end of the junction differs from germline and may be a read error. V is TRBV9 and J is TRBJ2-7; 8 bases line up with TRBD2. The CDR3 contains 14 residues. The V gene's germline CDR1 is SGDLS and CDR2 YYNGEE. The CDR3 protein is CARSFSGGRDEQYF. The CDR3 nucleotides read TGTGCCCGCAGCTTTTCGGGGGGGCGGGACGAGCAGTACTTC.

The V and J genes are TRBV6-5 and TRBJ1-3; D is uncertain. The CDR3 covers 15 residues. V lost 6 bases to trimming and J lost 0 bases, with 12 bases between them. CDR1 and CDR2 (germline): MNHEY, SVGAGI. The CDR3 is CASSLTPGSGNTIYF. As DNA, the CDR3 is TGTGCCAGCAGCCTTACACCTGGCTCTGGAAACACCATATATTTT.

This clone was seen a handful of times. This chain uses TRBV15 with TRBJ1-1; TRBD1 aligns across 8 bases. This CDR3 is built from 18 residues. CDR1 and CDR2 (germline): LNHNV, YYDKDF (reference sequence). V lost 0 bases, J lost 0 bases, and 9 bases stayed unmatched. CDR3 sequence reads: CATSRDLRQGAMNTEAFF. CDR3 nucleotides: TGTGCCACCAGCAGAGATCTTCGGCAGGGGGCGATGAACACTGAAGCTTTCTTT. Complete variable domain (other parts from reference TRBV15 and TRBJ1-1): DAMVIQNPRYQVTQFGKPVTLSCSQTLNHNVMYWYQQKSSQAPKLLFHYYDKDFNNEADTPDNFQSRRPNTSFCFLDIRSPGLGDTAMYLCATSRDLRQGAMNTEAFFGQGTRLTVV.

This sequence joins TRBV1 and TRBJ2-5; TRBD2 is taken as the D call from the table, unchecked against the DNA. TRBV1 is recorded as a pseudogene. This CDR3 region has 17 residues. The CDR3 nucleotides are TGCACCAGCAGCCGAGGACTAGCGGGGGGGCAGAAAGAGACCCAGTACTTC. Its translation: CTSSRGLAGGQKETQYF.

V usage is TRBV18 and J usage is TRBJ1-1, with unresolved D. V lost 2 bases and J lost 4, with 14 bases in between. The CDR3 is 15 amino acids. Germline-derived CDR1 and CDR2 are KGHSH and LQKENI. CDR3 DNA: TGTGCCAGCTCACCAAAGGCAGCTGGAGGCACTGAAGCTTTCTTT. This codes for CASSPKAAGGTEAFF.

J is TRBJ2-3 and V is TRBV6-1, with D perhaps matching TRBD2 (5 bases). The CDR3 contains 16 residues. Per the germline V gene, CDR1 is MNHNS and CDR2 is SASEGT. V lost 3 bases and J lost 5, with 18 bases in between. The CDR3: CASSDLLRGSIDTQYF. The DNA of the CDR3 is TGTGCCAGCAGTGACCTCTTACGGGGATCTATAGATACGCAGTATTTT.

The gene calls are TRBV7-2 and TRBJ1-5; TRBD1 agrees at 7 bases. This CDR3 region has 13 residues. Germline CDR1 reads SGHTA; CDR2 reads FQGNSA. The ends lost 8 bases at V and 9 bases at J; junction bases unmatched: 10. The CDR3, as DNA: TGTGCCAGCGGGTTGGGGGCAGGGGGGCCCCAGCATTTT. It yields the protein CASGLGAGGPQHF.

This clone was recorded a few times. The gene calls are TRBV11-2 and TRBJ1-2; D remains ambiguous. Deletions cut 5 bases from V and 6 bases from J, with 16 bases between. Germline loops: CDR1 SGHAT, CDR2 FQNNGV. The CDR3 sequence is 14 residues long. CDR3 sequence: CASSPTTLVDGYTF. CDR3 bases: TGTGCCAGCAGCCCCACGACACTGGTCGATGGCTACACCTTC.

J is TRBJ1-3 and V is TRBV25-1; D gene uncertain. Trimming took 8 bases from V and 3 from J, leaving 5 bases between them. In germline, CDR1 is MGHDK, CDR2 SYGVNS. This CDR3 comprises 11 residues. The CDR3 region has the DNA TGTGCCAGCGGCTTTGGAAACACCATATATTTT. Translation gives CASGFGNTIYF.

CDR3 in amino acids: CAISPGGRVVHEQYF. The DNA of the CDR3 is TGTGCCATCAGTCCGGGGGGGCGCGTCGTCCACGAGCAGTACTTC. The V call is TRBV10-3, the J call TRBJ2-7; TRBD2 aligns across 8 bases. From germline, CDR1 is ENHRY and CDR2 SYGVKD. This CDR3 spans 15 amino acids. Trimming cost V 5 bases and J 5 bases; bases outside gene matches: 11.

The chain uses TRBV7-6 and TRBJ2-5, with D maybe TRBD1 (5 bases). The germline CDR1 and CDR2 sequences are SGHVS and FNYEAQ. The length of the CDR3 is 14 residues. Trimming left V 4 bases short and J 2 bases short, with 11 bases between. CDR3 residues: CASSYRGQQETQYF. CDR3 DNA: TGTGCCAGCAGCTATCGCGGACAACAAGAGACCCAGTACTTC.

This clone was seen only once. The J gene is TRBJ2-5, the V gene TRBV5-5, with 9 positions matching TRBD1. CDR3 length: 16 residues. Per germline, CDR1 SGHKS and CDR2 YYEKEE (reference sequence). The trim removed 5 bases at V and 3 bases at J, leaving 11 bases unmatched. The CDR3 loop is CASREGQGLSKETQYF. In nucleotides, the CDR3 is TGTGCCAGCAGGGAGGGACAGGGACTTTCGAAAGAGACCCAGTACTTC.

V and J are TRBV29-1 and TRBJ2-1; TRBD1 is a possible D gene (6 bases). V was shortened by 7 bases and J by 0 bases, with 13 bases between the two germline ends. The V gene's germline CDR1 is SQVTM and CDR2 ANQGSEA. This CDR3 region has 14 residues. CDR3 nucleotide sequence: TGCAGCGCTGACAGGTTGAGCTCCTACAATGAGCAGTTCTTC. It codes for CSADRLSSYNEQFF.

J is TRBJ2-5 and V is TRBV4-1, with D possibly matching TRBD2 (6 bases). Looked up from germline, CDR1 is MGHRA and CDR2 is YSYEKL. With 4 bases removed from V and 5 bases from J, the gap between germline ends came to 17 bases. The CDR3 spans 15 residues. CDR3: CASSPNSPRGETQYF. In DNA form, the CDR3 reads TGCGCCAGCAGCCCGAACTCCCCCCGGGGGGAGACCCAGTACTTC.

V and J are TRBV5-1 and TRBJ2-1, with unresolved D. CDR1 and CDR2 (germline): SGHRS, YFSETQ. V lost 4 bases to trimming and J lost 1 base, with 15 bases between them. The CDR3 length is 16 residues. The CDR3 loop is CASSLNPGHSYNEQFF. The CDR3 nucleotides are TGCGCCAGCAGCCTGAATCCTGGGCATTCCTACAATGAGCAGTTCTTC.

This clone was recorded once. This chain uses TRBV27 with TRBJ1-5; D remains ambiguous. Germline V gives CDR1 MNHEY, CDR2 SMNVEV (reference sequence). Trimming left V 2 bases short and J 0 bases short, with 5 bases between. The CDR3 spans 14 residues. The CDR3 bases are TGTGCCAGCAGTTTAGGAGCTAGCAATCAGCCCCAGCATTTT. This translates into CASSLGASNQPQHF.

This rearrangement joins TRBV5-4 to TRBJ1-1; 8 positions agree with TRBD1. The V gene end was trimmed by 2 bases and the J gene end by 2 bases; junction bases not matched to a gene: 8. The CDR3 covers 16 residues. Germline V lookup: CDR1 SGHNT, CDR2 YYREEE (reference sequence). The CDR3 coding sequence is TGTGCCAGCAGCTTTTCAAGGACAGGGAGTAACACTGAAGCTTTCTTT. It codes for CASSFSRTGSNTEAFF.

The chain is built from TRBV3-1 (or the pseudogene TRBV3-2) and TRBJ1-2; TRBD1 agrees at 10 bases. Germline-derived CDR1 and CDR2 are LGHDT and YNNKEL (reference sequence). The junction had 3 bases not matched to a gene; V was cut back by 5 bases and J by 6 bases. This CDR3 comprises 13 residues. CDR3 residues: CASSATGGDGYTF. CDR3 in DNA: TGTGCCAGCAGCGCGACAGGGGGCGATGGCTACACCTTC.

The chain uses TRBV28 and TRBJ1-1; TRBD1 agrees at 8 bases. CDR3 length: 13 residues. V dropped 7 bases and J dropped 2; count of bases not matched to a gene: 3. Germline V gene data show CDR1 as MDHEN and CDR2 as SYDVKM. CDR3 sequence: CASTGQGNTEAFF. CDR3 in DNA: TGTGCCAGCACCGGACAGGGCAACACTGAAGCTTTCTTT.